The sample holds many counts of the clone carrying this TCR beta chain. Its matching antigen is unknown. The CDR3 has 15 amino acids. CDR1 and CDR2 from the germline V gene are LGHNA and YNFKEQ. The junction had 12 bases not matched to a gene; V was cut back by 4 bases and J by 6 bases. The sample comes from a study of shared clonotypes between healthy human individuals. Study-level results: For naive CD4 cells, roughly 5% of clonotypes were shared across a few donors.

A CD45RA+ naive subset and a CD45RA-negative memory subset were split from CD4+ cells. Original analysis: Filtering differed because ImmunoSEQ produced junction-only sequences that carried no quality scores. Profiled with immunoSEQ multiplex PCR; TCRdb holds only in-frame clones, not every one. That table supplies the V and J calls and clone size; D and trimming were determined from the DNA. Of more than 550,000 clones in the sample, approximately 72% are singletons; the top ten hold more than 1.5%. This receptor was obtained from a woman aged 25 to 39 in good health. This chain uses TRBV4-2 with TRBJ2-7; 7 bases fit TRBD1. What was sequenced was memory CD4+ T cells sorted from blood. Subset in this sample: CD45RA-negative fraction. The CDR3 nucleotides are TGTGCCAGCAGCCCCCCCGTGGGACAGCTAGGCGAGCAGTACTTC. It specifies CASSPPVGQLGEQYF.